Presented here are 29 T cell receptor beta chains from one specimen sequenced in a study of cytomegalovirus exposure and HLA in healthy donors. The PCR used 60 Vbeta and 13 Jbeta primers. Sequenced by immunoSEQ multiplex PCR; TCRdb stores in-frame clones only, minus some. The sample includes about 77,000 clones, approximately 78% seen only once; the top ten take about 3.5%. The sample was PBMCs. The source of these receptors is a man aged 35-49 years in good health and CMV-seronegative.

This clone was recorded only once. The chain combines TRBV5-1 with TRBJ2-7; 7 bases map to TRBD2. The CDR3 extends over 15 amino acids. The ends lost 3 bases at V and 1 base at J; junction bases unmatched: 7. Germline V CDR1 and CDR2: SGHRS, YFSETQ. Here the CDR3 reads CASSSRGGGSYEQYF. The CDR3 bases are TGCGCCAGCAGCTCTCGAGGCGGGGGATCCTACGAGCAGTACTTC.

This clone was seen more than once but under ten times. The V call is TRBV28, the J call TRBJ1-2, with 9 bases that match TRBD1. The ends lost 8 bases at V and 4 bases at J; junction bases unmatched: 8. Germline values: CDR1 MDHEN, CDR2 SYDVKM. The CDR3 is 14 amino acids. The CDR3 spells CASRTGVNPYGYTF. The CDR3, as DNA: TGTGCCAGCCGGACAGGGGTAAACCCCTATGGCTACACCTTC.

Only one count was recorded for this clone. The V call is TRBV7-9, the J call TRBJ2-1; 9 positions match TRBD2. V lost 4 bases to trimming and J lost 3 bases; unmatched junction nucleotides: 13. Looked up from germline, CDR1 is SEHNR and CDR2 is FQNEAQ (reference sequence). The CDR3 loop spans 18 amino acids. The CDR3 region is CASSSEISGLARYNEQFF. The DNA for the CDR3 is TGTGCCAGCAGCTCAGAAATCTCCGGACTAGCGCGCTACAATGAGCAGTTCTTC.

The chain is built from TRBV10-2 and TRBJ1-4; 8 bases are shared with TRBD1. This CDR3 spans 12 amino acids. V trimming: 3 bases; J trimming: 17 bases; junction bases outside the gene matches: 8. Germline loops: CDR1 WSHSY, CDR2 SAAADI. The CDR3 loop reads CASSDPRQGSFF. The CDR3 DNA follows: TGCGCCAGCAGTGACCCTAGACAGGGGTCCTTTTTT.

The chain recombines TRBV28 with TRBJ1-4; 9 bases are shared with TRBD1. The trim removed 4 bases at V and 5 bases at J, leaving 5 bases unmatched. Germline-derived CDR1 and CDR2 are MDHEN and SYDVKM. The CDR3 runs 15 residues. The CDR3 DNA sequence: TGTGCCAGCAGTTCTCAGGGGACAGGGAATGAAAAACTGTTTTTT. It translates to CASSSQGTGNEKLFF.

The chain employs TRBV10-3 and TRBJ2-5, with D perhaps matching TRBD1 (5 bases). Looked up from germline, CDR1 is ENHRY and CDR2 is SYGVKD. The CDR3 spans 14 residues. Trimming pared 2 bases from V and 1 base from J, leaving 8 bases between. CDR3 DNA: TGTGCCATCAGTGAGAGGGGTTTCCAAGAGACCCAGTACTTC. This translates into CAISERGFQETQYF.

CDR3 nucleotide sequence: TGTGCCTGGGGGCAGGGGCCATCACCTAATTCACCCCTCCACTTT. It specifies CAWGQGPSPNSPLHF. V usage is TRBV30 and J usage is TRBJ1-6; D might be TRBD1 (6 bases). The germline V gene encodes CDR1 GTSNPN and CDR2 SVGIG (reference sequence). The CDR3 totals 15 residues. Trimming removed 5 bases at V and 6 bases at J, with 17 bases between.

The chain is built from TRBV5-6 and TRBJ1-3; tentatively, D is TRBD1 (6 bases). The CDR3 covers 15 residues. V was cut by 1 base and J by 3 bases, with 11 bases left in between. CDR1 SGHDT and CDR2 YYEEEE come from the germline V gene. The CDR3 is CASSLWGPYGNTIYF. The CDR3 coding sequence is TGTGCCAGCAGCTTGTGGGGGCCGTATGGAAACACCATATATTTT.

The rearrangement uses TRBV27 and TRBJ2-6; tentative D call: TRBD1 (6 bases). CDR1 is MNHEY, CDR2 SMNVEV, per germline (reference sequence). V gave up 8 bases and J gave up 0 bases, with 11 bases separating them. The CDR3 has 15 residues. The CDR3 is CASRWTVSGANVLTF. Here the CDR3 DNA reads TGTGCCAGCCGTTGGACAGTCTCTGGGGCCAACGTCCTGACTTTC.

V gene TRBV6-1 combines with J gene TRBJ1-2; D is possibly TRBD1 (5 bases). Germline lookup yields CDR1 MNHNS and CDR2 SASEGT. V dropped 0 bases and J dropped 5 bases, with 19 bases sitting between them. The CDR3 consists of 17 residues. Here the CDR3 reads CASSEATDTRAPYGYTF. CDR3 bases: TGTGCCAGCAGTGAAGCGACAGATACCAGAGCACCTTATGGCTACACCTTC.

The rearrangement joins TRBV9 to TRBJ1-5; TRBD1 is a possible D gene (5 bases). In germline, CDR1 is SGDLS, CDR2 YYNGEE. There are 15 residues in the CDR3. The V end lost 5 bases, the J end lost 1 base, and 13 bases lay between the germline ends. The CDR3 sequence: CASSPREGSNQPQHF. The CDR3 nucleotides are TGTGCCAGCAGTCCCCGGGAGGGGAGCAATCAGCCCCAGCATTTT.

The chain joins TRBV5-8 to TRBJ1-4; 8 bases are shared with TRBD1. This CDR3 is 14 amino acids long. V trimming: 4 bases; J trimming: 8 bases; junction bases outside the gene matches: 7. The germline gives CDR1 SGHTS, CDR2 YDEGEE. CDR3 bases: TGTGCCAGCAGCCGGACAGGGAACAGGGAAAAACTGTTTTTT. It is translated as CASSRTGNREKLFF.

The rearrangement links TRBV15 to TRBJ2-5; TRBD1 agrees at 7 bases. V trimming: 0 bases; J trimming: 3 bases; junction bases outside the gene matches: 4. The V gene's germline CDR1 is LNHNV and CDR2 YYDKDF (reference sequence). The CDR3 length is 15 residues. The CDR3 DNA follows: TGTGCCACCAGCAGAGACCCGACAGGGAAAGAGACCCAGTACTTC. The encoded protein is CATSRDPTGKETQYF.

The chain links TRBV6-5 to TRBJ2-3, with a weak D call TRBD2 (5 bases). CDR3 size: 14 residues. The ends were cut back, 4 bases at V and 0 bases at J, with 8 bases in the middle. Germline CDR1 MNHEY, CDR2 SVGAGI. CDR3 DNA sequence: TGTGCCAGCAGTTTACAGCGGAGCACAGATACGCAGTATTTT. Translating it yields CASSLQRSTDTQYF.

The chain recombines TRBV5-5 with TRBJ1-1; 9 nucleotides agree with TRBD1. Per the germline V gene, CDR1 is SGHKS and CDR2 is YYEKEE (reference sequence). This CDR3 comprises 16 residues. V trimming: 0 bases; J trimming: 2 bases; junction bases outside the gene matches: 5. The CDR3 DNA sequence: TGTGCCAGCAGCTTGGGTTCGGGACAGGGCAACACTGAAGCTTTCTTT. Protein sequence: CASSLGSGQGNTEAFF.

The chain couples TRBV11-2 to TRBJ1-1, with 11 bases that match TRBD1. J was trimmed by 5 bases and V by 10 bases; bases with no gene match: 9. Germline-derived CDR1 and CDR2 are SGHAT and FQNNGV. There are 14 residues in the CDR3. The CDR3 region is CAISLGTGGTEAFF. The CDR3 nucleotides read TGTGCCATTTCCTTAGGGACAGGGGGAACTGAAGCTTTCTTT.

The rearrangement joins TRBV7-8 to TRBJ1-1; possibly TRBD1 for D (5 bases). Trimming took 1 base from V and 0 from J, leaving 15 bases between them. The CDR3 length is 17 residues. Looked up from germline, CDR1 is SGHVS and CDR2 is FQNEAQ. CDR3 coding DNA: TGTGCCAGCAGCTTAGTCGGGCAGGGACTCATGAACACTGAAGCTTTCTTT. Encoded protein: CASSLVGQGLMNTEAFF.

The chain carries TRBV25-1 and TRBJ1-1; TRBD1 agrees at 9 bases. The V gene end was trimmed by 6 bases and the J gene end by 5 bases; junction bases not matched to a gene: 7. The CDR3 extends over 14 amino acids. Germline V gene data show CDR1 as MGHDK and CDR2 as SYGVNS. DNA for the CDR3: TGTGCCAGCAGCGAACAGGGGGCGTTGACTGAAGCTTTCTTT. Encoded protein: CASSEQGALTEAFF.

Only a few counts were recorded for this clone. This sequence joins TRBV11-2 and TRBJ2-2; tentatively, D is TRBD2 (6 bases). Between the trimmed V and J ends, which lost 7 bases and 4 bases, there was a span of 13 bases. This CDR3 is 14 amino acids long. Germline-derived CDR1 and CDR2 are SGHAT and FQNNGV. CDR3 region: CASTHVGGTGELFF. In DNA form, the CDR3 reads TGTGCCAGCACCCACGTCGGGGGCACCGGGGAGCTGTTTTTT.

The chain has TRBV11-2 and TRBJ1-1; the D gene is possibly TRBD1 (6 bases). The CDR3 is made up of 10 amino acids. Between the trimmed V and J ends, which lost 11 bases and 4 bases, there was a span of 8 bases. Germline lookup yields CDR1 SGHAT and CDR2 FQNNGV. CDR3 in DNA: TGTGCCGCAGGGGTCACTGAAGCTTTCTTT. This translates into CAAGVTEAFF.

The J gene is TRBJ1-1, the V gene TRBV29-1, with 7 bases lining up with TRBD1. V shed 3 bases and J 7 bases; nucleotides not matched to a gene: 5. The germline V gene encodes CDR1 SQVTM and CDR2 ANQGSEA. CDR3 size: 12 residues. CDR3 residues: CSVDQDRFEAFF. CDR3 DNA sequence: TGCAGCGTTGATCAGGACAGGTTTGAAGCTTTCTTT.

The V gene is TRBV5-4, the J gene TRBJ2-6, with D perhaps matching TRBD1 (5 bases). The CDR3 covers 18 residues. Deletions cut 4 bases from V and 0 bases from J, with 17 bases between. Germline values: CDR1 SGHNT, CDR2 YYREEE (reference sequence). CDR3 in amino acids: CASSQGVGRTSGANVLTF. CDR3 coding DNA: TGTGCCAGCAGCCAAGGGGTGGGAAGAACCTCTGGGGCCAACGTCCTGACTTTC.

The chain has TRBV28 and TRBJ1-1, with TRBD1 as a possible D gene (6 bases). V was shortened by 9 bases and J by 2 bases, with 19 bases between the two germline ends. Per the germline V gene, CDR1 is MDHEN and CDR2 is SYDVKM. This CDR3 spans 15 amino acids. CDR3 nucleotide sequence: TGTGCCAGTATGAATCCGGGACAAGGAAACACTGAAGCTTTCTTT. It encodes CASMNPGQGNTEAFF.

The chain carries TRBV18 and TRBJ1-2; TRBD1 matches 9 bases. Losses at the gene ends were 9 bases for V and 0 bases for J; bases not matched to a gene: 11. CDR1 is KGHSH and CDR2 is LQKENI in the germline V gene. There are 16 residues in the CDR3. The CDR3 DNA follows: TGTGCCAGTCGAAGACAGGGGGATTTGGCTAACTATGGCTACACCTTC. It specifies CASRRQGDLANYGYTF.

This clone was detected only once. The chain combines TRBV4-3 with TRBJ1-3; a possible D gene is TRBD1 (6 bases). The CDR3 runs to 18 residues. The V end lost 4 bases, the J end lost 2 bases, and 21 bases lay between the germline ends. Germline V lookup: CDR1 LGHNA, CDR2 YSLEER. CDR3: CASSLGQPVKGAGNTIYF. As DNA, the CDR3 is TGCGCCAGCAGCCTCGGACAGCCTGTCAAAGGGGCTGGAAACACCATATATTTT.

CDR3 sequence reads: CASSRDTNSYEQYF. The CDR3 bases are TGCGCCAGCAGCCGTGACACAAACTCCTACGAGCAGTACTTC. This rearrangement joins TRBV4-1 to TRBJ2-7, with no clear D. The germline gives CDR1 MGHRA, CDR2 YSYEKL. Trimming removed 4 bases from V and 0 bases from J, with 10 bases in between. This CDR3 comprises 14 residues.

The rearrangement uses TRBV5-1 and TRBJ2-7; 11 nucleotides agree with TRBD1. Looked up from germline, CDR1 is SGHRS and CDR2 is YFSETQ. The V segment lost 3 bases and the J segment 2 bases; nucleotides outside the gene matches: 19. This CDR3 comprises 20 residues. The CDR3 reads CASSSPGRTGGLNQAYEQYF. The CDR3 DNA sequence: TGCGCCAGCAGCTCTCCAGGAAGGACAGGGGGCCTAAACCAAGCCTACGAGCAGTACTTC.

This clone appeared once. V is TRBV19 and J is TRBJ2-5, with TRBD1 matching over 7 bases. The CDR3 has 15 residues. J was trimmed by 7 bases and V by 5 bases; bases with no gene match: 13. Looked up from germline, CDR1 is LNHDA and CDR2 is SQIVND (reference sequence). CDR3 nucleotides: TGTGCCAGTAGTCCCGGGACAGCTACAGACGGGACCCAGTACTTC. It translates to CASSPGTATDGTQYF. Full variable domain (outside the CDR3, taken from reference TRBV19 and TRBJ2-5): DGGITQSPKYLFRKEGQNVTLSCEQNLNHDAMYWYRQDPGQGLRLIYYSQIVNDFQKGDIAEGYSVSREKKESFPLTVTSAQKNPTAFYLCASSPGTATDGTQYFGPGTRLLVL.

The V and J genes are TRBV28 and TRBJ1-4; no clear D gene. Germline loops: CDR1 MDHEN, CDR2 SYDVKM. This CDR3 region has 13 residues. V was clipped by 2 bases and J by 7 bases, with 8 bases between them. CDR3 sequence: CASSLVGAEKLFF. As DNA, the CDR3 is TGTGCCAGCAGTTTAGTAGGAGCTGAAAAACTGTTTTTT.